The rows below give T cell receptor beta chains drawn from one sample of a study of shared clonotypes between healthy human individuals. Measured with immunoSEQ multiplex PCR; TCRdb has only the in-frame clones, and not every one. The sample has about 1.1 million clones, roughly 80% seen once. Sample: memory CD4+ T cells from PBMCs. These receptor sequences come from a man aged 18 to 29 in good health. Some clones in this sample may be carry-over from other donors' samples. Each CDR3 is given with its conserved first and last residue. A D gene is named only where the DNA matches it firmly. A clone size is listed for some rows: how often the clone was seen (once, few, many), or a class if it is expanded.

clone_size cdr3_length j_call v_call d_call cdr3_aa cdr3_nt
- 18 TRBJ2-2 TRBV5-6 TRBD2 CASSLERVLAGGTGELFF TGTGCCAGCAGCTTGGAACGTGTACTAGCGGGAGGCACCGGGGAGCTGTTTTTT
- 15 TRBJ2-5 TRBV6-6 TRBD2 CASSYGGGIQETQYF TGTGCCAGCAGTTACGGGGGGGGGATCCAAGAGACCCAGTACTTC
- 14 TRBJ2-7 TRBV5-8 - CASSLELRSYEQYF TGTGCCAGCAGCTTGGAGTTACGCTCCTACGAGCAGTACTTC
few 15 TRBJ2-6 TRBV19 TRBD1 CATDRDNLGANVLTF TGTGCCACCGACAGGGACAATTTGGGGGCCAACGTCCTGACTTTC
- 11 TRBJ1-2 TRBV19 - CASSQGYGYTF TGTGCCAGTAGCCAGGGCTATGGCTACACCTTC
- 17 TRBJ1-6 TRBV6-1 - CASSESREGEGNSPLHF TGTGCCAGCAGTGAAAGTAGGGAAGGGGAGGGTAATTCACCCCTCCACTTT
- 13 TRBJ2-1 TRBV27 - CASSLYREGEQFF TGTGCCAGCAGTTTATACCGGGAAGGTGAGCAGTTCTTC
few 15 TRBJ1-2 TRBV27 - CASSFFPSRGYGYTF TGTGCCAGCAGTTTCTTCCCCTCCAGGGGCTATGGCTACACCTTC
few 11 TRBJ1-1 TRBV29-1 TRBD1 CSVEGTGGAFF TGCAGCGTTGAGGGGACAGGGGGAGCTTTCTTT
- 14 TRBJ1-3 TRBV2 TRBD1 CASSRQGAGNTIYF TGTGCCAGCAGTCGCCAGGGGGCCGGAAACACCATATATTTT
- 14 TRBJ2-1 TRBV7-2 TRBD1 CASSPRPGGNEQFF TGTGCCAGCAGCCCGCGGCCAGGGGGAAATGAGCAGTTCTTC
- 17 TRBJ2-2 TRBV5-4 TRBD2 CASSTDALAANTGELFF TGTGCCAGCAGCACGGACGCCCTAGCGGCGAACACCGGGGAGCTGTTTTTT
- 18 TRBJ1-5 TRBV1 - CTSSPPDRNLNSNQPQHF TGCACCAGCAGCCCTCCCGACCGAAATCTAAATAGCAATCAGCCCCAGCATTTT
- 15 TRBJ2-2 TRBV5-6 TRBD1 CASSLVDRDTGELFF TGTGCCAGCAGCTTGGTCGACAGGGACACCGGGGAGCTGTTTTTT
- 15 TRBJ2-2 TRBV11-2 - CASSSLGGNTGELFF TGTGCCAGCAGCTCCCTCGGGGGGAACACCGGGGAGCTGTTTTTT
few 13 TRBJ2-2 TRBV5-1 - CASSPTRGGELFF TGCGCCAGCAGCCCAACGAGGGGAGGGGAGCTGTTTTTT
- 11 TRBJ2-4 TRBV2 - CASATKNIQYF TGTGCCAGCGCGACCAAAAACATTCAGTACTTC
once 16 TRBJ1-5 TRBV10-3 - CAISESPGAFNQPQHF TGTGCCATCAGTGAGTCGCCGGGGGCCTTCAATCAGCCCCAGCATTTT
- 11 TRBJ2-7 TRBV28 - CASSLNLEQYF TGTGCCAGCAGTTTAAATTTGGAGCAGTACTTC
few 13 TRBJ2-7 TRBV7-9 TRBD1 CASSLNLGQASYF TGTGCCAGCAGCCTCAACCTTGGACAGGCTTCGTACTTC
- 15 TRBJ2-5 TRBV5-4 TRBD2 CASTASGSRQETQYF TGTGCCAGCACAGCTAGCGGGAGTAGGCAAGAGACCCAGTACTTC
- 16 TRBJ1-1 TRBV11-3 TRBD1 CASSLDLGQPDTEAFF TGTGCCAGCAGCTTAGATCTGGGACAGCCTGACACTGAAGCTTTCTTT